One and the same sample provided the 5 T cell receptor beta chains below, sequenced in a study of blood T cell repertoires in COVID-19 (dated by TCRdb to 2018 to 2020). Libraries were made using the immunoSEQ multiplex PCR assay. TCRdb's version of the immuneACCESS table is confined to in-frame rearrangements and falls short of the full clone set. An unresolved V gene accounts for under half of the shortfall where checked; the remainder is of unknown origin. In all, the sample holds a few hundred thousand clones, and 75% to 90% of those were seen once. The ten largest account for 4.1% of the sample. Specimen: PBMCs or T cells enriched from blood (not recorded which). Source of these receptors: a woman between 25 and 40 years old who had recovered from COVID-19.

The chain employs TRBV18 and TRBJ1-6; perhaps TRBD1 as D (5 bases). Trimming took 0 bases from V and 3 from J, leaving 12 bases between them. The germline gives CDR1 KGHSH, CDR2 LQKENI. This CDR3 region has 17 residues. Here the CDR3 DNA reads TGTGCCAGCTCACCACCGAGCCGGGGGAACTATAATTCACCCCTCCACTTT. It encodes CASSPPSRGNYNSPLHF.

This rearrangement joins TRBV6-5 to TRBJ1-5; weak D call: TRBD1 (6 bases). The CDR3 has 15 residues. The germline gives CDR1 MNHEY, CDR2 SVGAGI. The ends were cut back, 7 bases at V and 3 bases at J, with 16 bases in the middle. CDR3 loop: CASKPGHSDNQPQHF. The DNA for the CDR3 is TGTGCCAGCAAACCGGGACACTCCGACAATCAGCCCCAGCATTTT.

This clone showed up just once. CDR3 sequence: CAWSISGSNQPQHF. The CDR3 DNA follows: TGTGCCTGGAGTATCTCTGGCAGCAATCAGCCCCAGCATTTT. The gene calls are TRBV30 and TRBJ1-5, with D unclear. V gave up 2 bases and J gave up 1 base, with 9 bases separating them. Germline values: CDR1 GTSNPN, CDR2 SVGIG (reference sequence). The CDR3 spans 14 residues.

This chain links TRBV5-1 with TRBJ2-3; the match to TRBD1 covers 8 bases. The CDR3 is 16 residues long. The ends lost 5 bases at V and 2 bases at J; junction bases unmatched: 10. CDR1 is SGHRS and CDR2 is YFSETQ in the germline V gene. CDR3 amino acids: CASSPAGQVNTDTQYF. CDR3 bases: TGCGCCAGCAGTCCTGCGGGACAGGTTAACACAGATACGCAGTATTTT. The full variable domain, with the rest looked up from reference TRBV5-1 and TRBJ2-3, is KAGVTQTPRYLIKTRGQQVTLSCSPISGHRSVSWYQQTPGQGLQFLFEYFSETQRNKGNFPGRFSGRQFSNSRSEMNVSTLELGDSALYLCASSPAGQVNTDTQYFGPGTRLTVL.

CDR3 region: CAISPGTSGRSEQFF. CDR3 coding DNA: TGTGCCATCAGTCCCGGGACTAGCGGGAGGAGTGAGCAGTTCTTC. The rearrangement joins TRBV10-3 to TRBJ2-1, with 15 bases aligning to TRBD2. The CDR3 runs to 15 residues. The germline V gene has CDR1 ENHRY and CDR2 SYGVKD. The ends lost 5 bases at V and 9 bases at J; junction bases unmatched: 5.